These 18 T cell receptor beta chains were all obtained from the same sample, sequenced in a study of T cell responses to AZD1222 COVID-19 vaccine (dated by TCRdb to the early 2020s). Per the publication, the time point label means: baseline before first vaccination. Library creation used the immunoSEQ multiplex PCR assay. TCRdb took over this immuneACCESS table, retaining in-frame rearrangements with V and J assigned. Such tables are incomplete; in checked studies, under half of the missing clones stem from an unresolved V gene, and the remainder is unexplained. The sample records fewer than 150,000 clones, 84% of which are singletons. The ten biggest clones cover over 4% of the sample. The sample was peripheral blood, taken on day 0 of AZD1222 vaccination. These receptors were obtained from an adult in good health.

The rearrangement joins TRBV27 to TRBJ1-2; 8 bases are a match to TRBD1. Germline V gene data show CDR1 as MNHEY and CDR2 as SMNVEV (reference sequence). V lost 5 bases to trimming and J lost 4 bases; unmatched junction nucleotides: 6. The CDR3 runs 14 residues. This chain's CDR3 is CASSPPGTGYGYTF. The CDR3 region has the DNA TGTGCCAGCAGTCCCCCAGGGACAGGCTATGGCTACACCTTC.

The chain links TRBV19 to TRBJ1-3; 8 nucleotides agree with TRBD1. The CDR3 has 15 amino acids. The germline V gene has CDR1 LNHDA and CDR2 SQIVND (reference sequence). With 7 bases clipped from V and 0 bases from J, the junction kept 5 bases outside the gene matches. CDR3 residues: CASNDRGRSGNTIYF. As DNA, the CDR3 is TGTGCCAGTAATGACAGGGGCCGCTCTGGAAACACCATATATTTT.

This clone has just one count. V usage is TRBV28 and J usage is TRBJ1-2; TRBD1 is a possible D gene (5 bases). Germline V lookup: CDR1 MDHEN, CDR2 SYDVKM. V was trimmed by 5 bases and J by 8 bases, leaving 12 bases between them. CDR3 length: 12 amino acids. CDR3 nucleotides: TGTGCCAGCAGTCTCGGGACTCACGGCTACACCTTC. It codes for CASSLGTHGYTF.

The rearrangement joins TRBV5-1 to TRBJ1-1; TRBD1 matches at 7 bases. The length of the CDR3 is 15 residues. The V gene end was trimmed by 0 bases and the J gene end by 5 bases; junction bases not matched to a gene: 7. Germline assignment: CDR1 SGHRS and CDR2 YFSETQ. CDR3 DNA sequence: TGCGCCAGCAGCTTGGAGATGACAGGGCGAACTGAAGCTTTCTTT. Translated: CASSLEMTGRTEAFF.

The chain recombines TRBV7-2 with TRBJ1-5, with TRBD1 matching 8 bases. Germline CDR1 SGHTA, CDR2 FQGNSA. V was clipped by 5 bases and J by 7 bases; unmatched bases: 10. The CDR3 has 15 amino acids. The DNA for the CDR3 is TGTGCCAGCAGCCTCGGCCCAGGGGGCGGGCAGCCCCAGCATTTT. It codes for CASSLGPGGGQPQHF. Full variable domain (rest looked up from reference TRBV7-2 and TRBJ1-5): GAGVSQSPSNKVTEKGKDVELRCDPISGHTALYWYRQSLGQGLEFLIYFQGNSAPDKSGLPSDRFSAERTGGSVSTLTIQRTQQEDSAVYLCASSLGPGGGQPQHFGDGTRLSIL.

The chain carries TRBV7-2 and TRBJ1-4; 7 bases are a match to TRBD1. The CDR3 covers 14 residues. The J segment lost 7 bases and the V segment lost 6 bases, leaving 8 bases of the junction unmatched. Germline CDR1 and CDR2: SGHTA and FQGNSA. The DNA for the CDR3 is TGTGCCAGCAGTCTCCGGGACAGAGGTGAAAAACTGTTTTTT. This translates into CASSLRDRGEKLFF.

This chain joins TRBV10-3 and TRBJ1-3, with D tentatively TRBD1 (5 bases). Between the trimmed V and J ends, which lost 4 bases and 0 bases, there was a span of 16 bases. CDR3 size: 17 residues. Germline V gene sequence: CDR1 ENHRY, CDR2 SYGVKD. The CDR3 DNA reads TGTGCCATCAGTGCCCGACTTTCAGGGACCTCTGGAAACACCATATATTTT. This sequence encodes CAISARLSGTSGNTIYF.

This clone was recorded once. This chain connects TRBV5-1 to TRBJ2-2, with D unclear. Trimming took off 4 bases at V and 1 base at J, with 5 bases between the two ends. The CDR3 runs to 13 residues. Per the germline V gene, CDR1 is SGHRS and CDR2 is YFSETQ. The CDR3 sequence is CASSPRNTGELFF. CDR3 coding DNA: TGCGCCAGCAGCCCACGGAACACCGGGGAGCTGTTTTTT.

This chain joins TRBV6-1 and TRBJ1-5, with 8 nucleotides matching TRBD1. This CDR3 contains 16 residues. Trimming took 4 bases from V and 7 from J; bases not matched to a gene: 12. Germline CDR1 MNHNS, CDR2 SASEGT. The CDR3 spells CASSVAGTGLYQPQHF. The CDR3 nucleotides read TGTGCCAGCAGTGTAGCTGGGACAGGTCTGTACCAGCCCCAGCATTTT.

The J gene is TRBJ2-2, the V gene TRBV10-2, with D hard to call. The V end lost 5 bases, the J end lost 7 bases, and 5 bases lay between the germline ends. Per germline, CDR1 WSHSY and CDR2 SAAADI. This CDR3 comprises 11 residues. The CDR3 spells CASSISGELFF. Here the CDR3 DNA reads TGCGCCAGCAGTATCAGCGGGGAGCTGTTTTTT.

This clone was observed once. The gene calls are TRBV7-8 and TRBJ1-1; possibly TRBD1 for D (6 bases). Germline CDR1 and CDR2: SGHVS and FQNEAQ. This CDR3 is built from 16 residues. Trimming stripped 4 bases from V and 1 base from J, with 16 bases between. The CDR3 reads CASSSLPGQTNTEAFF. The CDR3 DNA reads TGTGCCAGCAGCTCCCTCCCGGGACAAACGAACACTGAAGCTTTCTTT.

The chain links TRBV5-1 to TRBJ1-3; 9 bases fit TRBD1. Germline values: CDR1 SGHRS, CDR2 YFSETQ. The CDR3 extends over 15 amino acids. The trim removed 0 bases at V and 2 bases at J, leaving 0 bases unmatched. The DNA for the CDR3 is TGCGCCAGCAGCTTGGGGGACAGGGCTGGAAACACCATATATTTT. Amino acid sequence: CASSLGDRAGNTIYF.

In DNA, the CDR3 is TGTGCCAGCAGTGGAAAAAGACTAGCGGGGGGCACTTCTGAGCAGTTCTTC. Translation: CASSGKRLAGGTSEQFF. The chain recombines TRBV6-1 with TRBJ2-1; 13 bases fit TRBD2. CDR1 is MNHNS and CDR2 is SASEGT in the germline V gene. This CDR3 spans 17 amino acids. Trimming took 4 bases from V and 9 from J; bases not matched to a gene: 12.

The rearrangement links TRBV11-2 to TRBJ1-6; D remains ambiguous. V lost 4 bases and J 9 bases, leaving 16 bases between the germline ends. CDR3 length: 15 residues. CDR1 is SGHAT and CDR2 is FQNNGV in the germline V gene. The CDR3 region is CASSSQGPSGSPLHF. DNA of the CDR3: TGTGCCAGCAGCTCGCAAGGACCTAGTGGTTCACCCCTCCACTTT. The whole variable domain, remainder taken from reference TRBV11-2 and TRBJ1-6, is EAGVAQSPRYKIIEKRQSVAFWCNPISGHATLYWYQQILGQGPKLLIQFQNNGVVDDSQLPKDRFSAERLKGVDSTLKIQPAKLEDSAVYLCASSSQGPSGSPLHFGNGTRLTVT.

V is TRBV19 and J is TRBJ1-2; D unresolved. V was shortened by 5 bases and J by 1 base, with 11 bases between the two germline ends. The V gene's germline CDR1 is LNHDA and CDR2 SQIVND (reference sequence). This CDR3 has 14 residues. The CDR3 DNA follows: TGTGCCAGTAGTCACTCGGGAAATAACTATGGCTACACCTTC. Its protein product is CASSHSGNNYGYTF.

The V call is TRBV5-6, the J call TRBJ2-5, with a tentative D call TRBD2 (5 bases). V was pared by 8 bases and J by 2 bases, with 16 bases between. CDR1 SGHDT and CDR2 YYEEEE come from the germline V gene. This CDR3 comprises 14 residues. The CDR3 DNA reads as TGTGCCAGTCTGGCGGAGCGGACGCAAGAGACCCAGTACTTC. It is translated as CASLAERTQETQYF. Supplemented by reference TRBV5-6 and TRBJ2-5, the full variable domain reads DAGVTQSPTHLIKTRGQQVTLRCSPKSGHDTVSWYQQALGQGPQFIFQYYEEEERQRGNFPDRFSGHQFPNYSSELNVNALLLGDSALYLCASLAERTQETQYFGPGTRLLVL.

V and J are TRBV28 and TRBJ1-2, with D possibly matching TRBD1 (5 bases). V gave up 6 bases and J gave up 8 bases, with 13 bases separating them. Germline-derived CDR1 and CDR2 are MDHEN and SYDVKM. The CDR3 length is 12 residues. The CDR3 DNA reads TGTGCCAGCAGATCTACGACAGTGGGCTACACCTTC. Translated, it gives CASRSTTVGYTF.

The V call is TRBV5-1, the J call TRBJ1-3; D ambiguous. Between the trimmed V and J ends, which lost 6 bases and 0 bases, there was a span of 10 bases. The CDR3 extends over 14 amino acids. Germline CDR1 SGHRS, CDR2 YFSETQ. The CDR3: CASTEPSSGNTIYF. The CDR3, as DNA: TGCGCCAGCACAGAACCATCCTCTGGAAACACCATATATTTT.